Listed here are 2 T cell receptor beta chains from one sample, sequenced in a study of shared clonotypes between healthy human individuals. Some clones are missing from TCRdb's copy, which holds only in-frame ones; the method was immunoSEQ multiplex PCR. The sample consists of approximately 2.5 million clones, about 92% of them appearing once. Sequenced material: naive CD4+ T cells sorted from blood. Subset reported: CD45RA+ positively selected. Source of these receptors: a man aged 18 to 29 in good health.

This sequence joins TRBV21-1 and TRBJ2-1. TRBV21-1 is recorded as a pseudogene. This CDR3 contains 15 residues. Here the CDR3 DNA reads TGTGCCAGCAGTCAATGGGTGGTCTCCTACAATGAGCAGTTCTTC. It specifies CASSQWVVSYNEQFF.

The rearrangement joins TRBV6-1 to TRBJ2-3; 7 bases are shared with TRBD2. The CDR3 is 14 residues long. V gave up 1 base and J gave up 8 bases; unmatched junction bases: 6. Germline V CDR1 and CDR2: MNHNS, SASEGT. CDR3 sequence (DNA): TGTGCCAGCAGTGAAGGCGGGAGTTTCGGTACGCAGTATTTT. It encodes CASSEGGSFGTQYF.